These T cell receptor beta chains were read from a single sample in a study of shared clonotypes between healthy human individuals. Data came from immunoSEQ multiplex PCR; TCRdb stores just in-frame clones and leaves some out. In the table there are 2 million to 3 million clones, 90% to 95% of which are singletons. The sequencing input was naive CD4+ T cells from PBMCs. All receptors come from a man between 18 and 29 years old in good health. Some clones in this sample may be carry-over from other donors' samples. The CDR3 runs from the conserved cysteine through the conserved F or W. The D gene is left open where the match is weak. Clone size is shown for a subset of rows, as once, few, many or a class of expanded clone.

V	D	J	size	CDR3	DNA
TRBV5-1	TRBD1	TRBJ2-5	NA	CASASQGRETQYF	TGCGCCAGCGCATCACAGGGGCGGGAGACCCAGTACTTC
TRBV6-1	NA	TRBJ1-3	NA	CASRTSSGNTIYF	TGTGCCTCTCGGACAAGCTCTGGAAACACCATATATTTT
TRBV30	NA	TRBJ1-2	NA	CAWSFDSNYGYTF	TGTGCCTGGAGTTTCGACAGTAACTATGGCTACACCTTC
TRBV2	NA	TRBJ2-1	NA	CASSDLAGYNEQFF	TGTGCCAGCAGTGACTTGGCAGGATACAATGAGCAGTTCTTC
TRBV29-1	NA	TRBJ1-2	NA	CSVERSGANYGYTF	TGCAGCGTTGAACGGTCAGGGGCTAACTATGGCTACACCTTC
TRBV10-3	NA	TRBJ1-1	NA	CAISEAGRLTEAFF	TGTGCCATCAGTGAAGCGGGGCGGCTCACTGAAGCTTTCTTT
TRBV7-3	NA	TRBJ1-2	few	CASSLVGGDGYTF	TGTGCCAGCAGCTTGGTGGGAGGAGACGGCTACACCTTC
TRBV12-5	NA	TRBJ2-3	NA	CASSRGTSTDTQYF	TGTGCTAGCAGTAGGGGTACTAGCACAGATACGCAGTATTTT
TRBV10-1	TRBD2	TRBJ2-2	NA	CAGAGDTGELFF	TGCGCCGGAGCGGGGGACACCGGGGAGCTGTTTTTT
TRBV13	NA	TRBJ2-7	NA	CASRGAGRPREQYF	TGTGCCAGCAGGGGGGCGGGGAGGCCGCGCGAGCAGTACTTC
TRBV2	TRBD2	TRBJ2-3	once	CASRGTSGYLGTQYF	TGTGCCAGCCGCGGGACTAGCGGGTACCTCGGGACGCAGTATTTT
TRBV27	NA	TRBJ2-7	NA	CASRVTAGPSYEQYF	TGTGCCAGCAGAGTCACAGCGGGCCCCTCCTACGAGCAGTACTTC
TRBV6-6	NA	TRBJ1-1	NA	CASSYSKGDTEAFF	TGTGCCAGCAGTTACTCGAAAGGGGACACTGAAGCTTTCTTT
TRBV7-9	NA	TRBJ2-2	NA	CASSSRFTNTGELFF	TGTGCCAGCAGCTCCCGGTTCACGAACACCGGGGAGCTGTTTTTT
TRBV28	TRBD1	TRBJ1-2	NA	CASSTTSRQGLSGYTF	TGTGCCAGCAGTACCACCTCTAGACAGGGCCTTAGCGGCTACACCTTC
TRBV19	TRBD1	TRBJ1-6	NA	CASLDRAGNSPLHF	TGTGCCAGTCTAGACAGGGCTGGTAATTCACCCCTCCACTTT
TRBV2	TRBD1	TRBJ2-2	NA	CASRGQGRNTGELFF	TGTGCCAGCAGGGGACAGGGACGGAACACCGGGGAGCTGTTTTTT
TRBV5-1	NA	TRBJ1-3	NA	CASSPRGAGNTIYF	TGCGCCAGCAGCCCTCGGGGGGCTGGAAACACCATATATTTT
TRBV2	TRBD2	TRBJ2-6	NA	CASSETSGRAGANVLTF	TGTGCCAGCAGTGAAACGAGCGGGAGGGCTGGGGCCAACGTCCTGACTTTC
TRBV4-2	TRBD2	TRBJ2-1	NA	CASSQVPSGRIDEQFF	TGTGCCAGCAGCCAAGTTCCAAGCGGGAGGATCGATGAGCAGTTCTTC
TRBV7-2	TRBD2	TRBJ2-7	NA	CASSLPSRERYEQYF	TGTGCCAGCAGCTTACCCTCGCGGGAGCGGTACGAGCAGTACTTC
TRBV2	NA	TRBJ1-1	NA	CASLRDTNTEAFF	TGTGCCAGCCTTCGGGACACCAACACTGAAGCTTTCTTT
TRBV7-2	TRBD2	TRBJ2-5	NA	CASSLGGSGSTETQYF	TGTGCCAGCAGCTTAGGGGGTAGCGGGAGTACCGAGACCCAGTACTTC